These 7 T cell receptor beta chains were sequenced from one sample in a study of blood T cell repertoires in COVID-19. Assay: immunoSEQ multiplex PCR; the TCRdb copy retains only in-frame clones and omits some. The sample contains some 200,000 clones, 89% of which appear only once. The sequenced material came from PBMCs or T cells enriched from blood (not recorded which). Every receptor here comes from a woman aged 18-30 years who had recovered from COVID-19.

This sequence joins TRBV30 and TRBJ2-7, with a possible D match to TRBD2 (7 bases). CDR3 length equals 14 residues. The germline V and J ends were trimmed by 0 bases and 2 bases, with 11 bases remaining between them. Germline-derived CDR1 and CDR2 are GTSNPN and SVGIG (reference sequence). CDR3 residues: CAWSVGGGPYEQYF. The DNA of the CDR3 is TGTGCCTGGAGTGTAGGGGGGGGTCCCTACGAGCAGTACTTC.

The rearrangement joins TRBV4-1 to TRBJ2-1; 8 positions agree with TRBD2. This CDR3 is 16 amino acids long. CDR1 and CDR2 (germline): MGHRA, YSYEKL. V was clipped by 8 bases and J by 4 bases; unmatched bases: 13. The CDR3 nucleotides are TGCGCCAGCCGACCGGAGGTTAGCGGGGATTACAATGAGCAGTTCTTC. It yields the protein CASRPEVSGDYNEQFF.

The count of this clone is one. The chain recombines TRBV7-9 with TRBJ2-1; a weak D match, TRBD2 (6 bases). This CDR3 has 15 residues. V lost 6 bases and J 3 bases, leaving 15 bases between the germline ends. CDR1 and CDR2 (germline): SEHNR, FQNEAQ (reference sequence). Written as DNA, the CDR3 is TGTGCCAGCAGACGTGGGGGGAGTTTCTACAATGAGCAGTTCTTC. Its translation: CASRRGGSFYNEQFF.

This sequence joins TRBV7-8 and TRBJ2-6, with 8 bases fitting TRBD1. CDR3 length: 16 residues. Germline V gene lookup returns CDR1 SGHVS and CDR2 FQNEAQ. The junction had 2 bases not matched to a gene; V was cut back by 3 bases and J by 1 base. The CDR3 region has the DNA TGTGCCAGCAGCTTCCGGACAGGGTCTGGGGCCAACGTCCTGACTTTC. Encoded protein: CASSFRTGSGANVLTF.

The gene calls are TRBV30 and TRBJ2-7; 8 bases map to TRBD1. Germline CDR1 reads GTSNPN; CDR2 reads SVGIG (reference sequence). Losses at the gene ends were 1 base for V and 3 bases for J; bases not matched to a gene: 8. This CDR3 spans 15 amino acids. The CDR3 is CAWSEMDREFYEQYF. The CDR3 region has the DNA TGTGCCTGGAGTGAAATGGACAGGGAATTCTACGAGCAGTACTTC.

J is TRBJ2-1 and V is TRBV28, with 11 bases lining up with TRBD2. Trimming at V came to 0 bases and at J to 4 bases, leaving 2 bases not matched to a gene. This CDR3 has 16 residues. Germline assignment: CDR1 MDHEN and CDR2 SYDVKM. The CDR3 loop reads CASSLWTSGDYNEQFF. CDR3 sequence (DNA): TGTGCCAGCAGTTTATGGACTAGCGGGGATTACAATGAGCAGTTCTTC.

This clone was counted a few times. V is TRBV7-8 and J is TRBJ2-7, with 9 bases identical to TRBD1. The junction had 0 bases not matched to a gene; V was cut back by 1 base and J by 2 bases. The CDR3 consists of 14 residues. The germline CDR1 and CDR2 sequences are SGHVS and FQNEAQ. CDR3 protein: CASSLGQGAYEQYF. In DNA form, the CDR3 reads TGTGCCAGCAGCTTAGGACAGGGGGCCTACGAGCAGTACTTC.